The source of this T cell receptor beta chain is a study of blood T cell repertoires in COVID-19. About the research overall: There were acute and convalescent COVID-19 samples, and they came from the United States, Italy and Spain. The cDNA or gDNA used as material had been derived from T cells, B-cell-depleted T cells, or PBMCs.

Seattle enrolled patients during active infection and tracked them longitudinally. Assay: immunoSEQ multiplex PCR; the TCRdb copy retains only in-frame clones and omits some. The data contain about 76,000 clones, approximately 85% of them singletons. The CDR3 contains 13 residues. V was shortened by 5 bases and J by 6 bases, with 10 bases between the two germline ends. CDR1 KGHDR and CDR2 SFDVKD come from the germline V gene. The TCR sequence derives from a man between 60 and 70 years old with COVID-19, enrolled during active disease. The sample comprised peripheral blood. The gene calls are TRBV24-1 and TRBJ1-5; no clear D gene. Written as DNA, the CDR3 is TGTGCCACCAGTGGGGTAGCCACTCAGCCCCAGCATTTT. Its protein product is CATSGVATQPQHF.